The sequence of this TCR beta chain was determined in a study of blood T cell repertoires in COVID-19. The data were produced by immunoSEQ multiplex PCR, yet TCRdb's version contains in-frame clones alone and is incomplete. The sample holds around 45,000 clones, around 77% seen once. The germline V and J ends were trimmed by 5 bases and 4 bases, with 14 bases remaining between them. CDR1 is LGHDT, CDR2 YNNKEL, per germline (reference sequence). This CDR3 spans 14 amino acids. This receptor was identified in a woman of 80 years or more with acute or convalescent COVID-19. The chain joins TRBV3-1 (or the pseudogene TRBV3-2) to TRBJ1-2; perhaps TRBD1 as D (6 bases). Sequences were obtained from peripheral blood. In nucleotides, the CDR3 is TGTGCCAGCAGCTTCGCTGACAGGATCTATGGCTACACCTTC. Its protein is CASSFADRIYGYTF.